One and the same sample provided the 26 T cell receptor beta chains below, sequenced in a study of graft-versus-host responses after intestinal transplantation. Which antigens these TCRs recognize remains unknown. The data were produced by immunoSEQ multiplex PCR, yet TCRdb's version contains in-frame clones alone and is incomplete. The table records about 130,000 clones, approximately 90% of them present only once. The material sequenced was unstimulated CD4+ T cells sorted from spleen or lymph node cells, taken before intestinal transplant. The source of these receptors is a human donor who received an intestinal transplant.

The chain carries TRBV7-8 and TRBJ1-2, with unresolved D. Germline values: CDR1 SGHVS, CDR2 FQNEAQ. The CDR3 totals 14 residues. Trimming removed 5 bases at V and 4 bases at J, with 14 bases between. CDR3 in amino acids: CASSPQGFLYGYTF. CDR3 nucleotides: TGTGCCAGCAGCCCTCAAGGGTTCCTCTATGGCTACACCTTC.

V and J are TRBV5-6 and TRBJ1-6; 9 bases agree with TRBD1. Germline assignment: CDR1 SGHDT and CDR2 YYEEEE. The J segment lost 9 bases and the V segment lost 2 bases, leaving 9 bases of the junction unmatched. The CDR3 consists of 16 residues. The CDR3 bases are TGTGCCAGCAGCTTTGGCAGGACAGGGGTTTTTTCACCCCTCCACTTT. As protein: CASSFGRTGVFSPLHF.

The chain recombines TRBV9 with TRBJ2-1; TRBD2 matches 10 bases. CDR3 length equals 16 residues. The J segment lost 3 bases and the V segment lost 4 bases, leaving 7 bases of the junction unmatched. CDR1 is SGDLS and CDR2 is YYNGEE in the germline V gene. The chain's CDR3 is CASSFSGGAFYNEQFF. CDR3 DNA: TGTGCCAGCAGCTTCAGCGGGGGGGCGTTCTACAATGAGCAGTTCTTC.

This clone occurred a few times. V gene TRBV5-1 combines with J gene TRBJ2-3; no firm D call. CDR1 SGHRS and CDR2 YFSETQ come from the germline V gene. V was cut by 0 bases and J by 2 bases, with 7 bases left in between. This CDR3 comprises 14 residues. CDR3 residues: CASSLEGTTDTQYF. The CDR3 DNA reads as TGCGCCAGCAGCTTGGAGGGAACCACAGATACGCAGTATTTT. Supplemented by reference TRBV5-1 and TRBJ2-3, the full variable domain reads KAGVTQTPRYLIKTRGQQVTLSCSPISGHRSVSWYQQTPGQGLQFLFEYFSETQRNKGNFPGRFSGRQFSNSRSEMNVSTLELGDSALYLCASSLEGTTDTQYFGPGTRLTVL.

The J gene is TRBJ1-1, the V gene TRBV10-3; D ambiguous. Germline assignment: CDR1 ENHRY and CDR2 SYGVKD. V dropped 8 bases and J dropped 0 bases, with 13 bases sitting between them. This CDR3 spans 14 amino acids. CDR3 nucleotide sequence: TGTGCCATCCGGCGGGCGGCCATGAACACTGAAGCTTTCTTT. It codes for CAIRRAAMNTEAFF.

The chain combines TRBV7-8 with TRBJ2-3; no firm D call. Germline CDR1 reads SGHVS; CDR2 reads FQNEAQ. This CDR3 is 13 amino acids long. Trimming shortened V by 5 bases and J by 2 bases, and 8 bases separated the two germline ends. CDR3 bases: TGTGCCAGCAGCCTTGGGGTCACAGATACGCAGTATTTT. As protein: CASSLGVTDTQYF.

Of note for this clone: Different DNA sequences within this sample yield the same CDR3. The rearrangement joins TRBV7-3 to TRBJ2-3; D unclear. With 2 bases removed from V and 4 bases from J, the gap between germline ends came to 10 bases. The CDR3 consists of 14 residues. Germline CDR1 SGHTA, CDR2 FQGTGA. For the CDR3, the DNA is TGTGCCAGCAGCTTATCTGTGGGATCAGATACGCAGTATTTT. It yields the protein CASSLSVGSDTQYF.

This clone showed up just a few times. The chain has TRBV10-3 and TRBJ1-3, with D possibly TRBD1 on 6 matching bases. In germline, CDR1 is ENHRY, CDR2 SYGVKD. The CDR3 totals 15 residues. Trimming left V 4 bases short and J 0 bases short, with 10 bases between. In nucleotides, the CDR3 is TGTGCCATCAGTGGGGACACACTCTCTGGAAACACCATATATTTT. This translates into CAISGDTLSGNTIYF.

CDR3 nucleotide sequence: TGTGCCAGCAGCTCCACAGATACGCAGTATTTT. It encodes CASSSTDTQYF. This chain joins TRBV5-4 and TRBJ2-3, with D unresolved. Germline V gives CDR1 SGHNT, CDR2 YYREEE (reference sequence). Trimming shortened V by 3 bases and J by 2 bases, and 1 base separated the two germline ends. The CDR3 totals 11 residues.

This chain connects TRBV6-1 to TRBJ1-2; no clear D gene. Germline CDR1 reads MNHNS; CDR2 reads SASEGT. The CDR3 is 14 residues long. The V and J ends lost 8 bases and 3 bases respectively, with 16 bases between them. Here the CDR3 DNA reads TGTGCCAGCGCCCGGGGTTTAACGGACTATGGCTACACCTTC. The encoded protein is CASARGLTDYGYTF.

This clone was seen a single time. The chain is built from TRBV10-2 and TRBJ2-5, with 12 bases that match TRBD2. Germline V gene data show CDR1 as WSHSY and CDR2 as SAAADI. After removal of 5 bases from V and 2 bases from J, the junction contained 15 bases not matched to a gene. The CDR3 contains 19 residues. Here the CDR3 DNA reads TGCGCCAGCAGTCACGGTGGGACGACTAGCGGGGGAACACAAGAGACCCAGTACTTC. Its protein product is CASSHGGTTSGGTQETQYF.

The chain is built from TRBV30 and TRBJ1-5; D remains ambiguous. Per germline, CDR1 GTSNPN and CDR2 SVGIG (reference sequence). The V end was cut by 1 base, the J end by 2 bases, with 6 bases between. This CDR3 comprises 13 residues. The CDR3, as DNA: TGTGCCTGGAGTGGTAGGGGCAATCAGCCCCAGCATTTT. Translating gives CAWSGRGNQPQHF.

The chain couples TRBV6-5 to TRBJ2-1; D may match TRBD1 or TRBD2 (5 bases each). CDR1 is MNHEY and CDR2 is SVGAGI in the germline V gene. CDR3 size: 16 residues. Trimming removed 4 bases at V and 2 bases at J, with 15 bases between. DNA for the CDR3: TGTGCCAGCAGTTTCCGGGGCGGACATACCTACAATGAGCAGTTCTTC. This sequence encodes CASSFRGGHTYNEQFF.

The V and J genes are TRBV6-5 and TRBJ2-3; 13 positions match TRBD2. J was trimmed by 11 bases and V by 6 bases; bases with no gene match: 8. From germline, CDR1 is MNHEY and CDR2 SVGAGI. CDR3 length: 14 residues. CDR3 DNA sequence: TGTGCCAGCAGACAGACTAGCGGGGGGATCGGGCAGTATTTT. Its protein product is CASRQTSGGIGQYF.

The chain employs TRBV10-2 and TRBJ1-5; D perhaps matches TRBD1 (6 bases). CDR1 and CDR2 from the germline V gene are WSHSY and SAAADI. V was trimmed by 8 bases and J by 5 bases, leaving 16 bases between them. The CDR3 runs to 14 residues. CDR3 in amino acids: CASAPDSYDQPQHF. In nucleotides, the CDR3 is TGCGCCAGCGCTCCGGACAGTTACGATCAGCCCCAGCATTTT.

This chain joins TRBV6-5 and TRBJ1-4; D is perhaps TRBD1 (6 bases). This CDR3 contains 12 residues. The V gene's germline CDR1 is MNHEY and CDR2 SVGAGI. This CDR3 reads CAPRGMGEKLFF. The CDR3 coding sequence is TGTGCACCTAGGGGGATGGGTGAAAAACTGTTTTTT.

The rearrangement joins TRBV11-2 to TRBJ2-5; possible D gene TRBD1, 6 bases. The germline CDR1 and CDR2 sequences are SGHAT and FQNNGV. The CDR3 totals 15 residues. Trimming removed 5 bases at V and 7 bases at J, with 20 bases between. CDR3 residues: CASSQGQNTVGTQYF. DNA for the CDR3: TGTGCCAGCAGCCAAGGACAGAATACAGTGGGGACCCAGTACTTC.

The genes are TRBV5-1 and TRBJ2-2, with a tentative D call TRBD2 (6 bases). Germline lookup yields CDR1 SGHRS and CDR2 YFSETQ. CDR3 length: 15 residues. V was pared by 1 base and J by 5 bases, with 12 bases between. CDR3 in DNA: TGCGCCAGCAGCTTGCGGGGGACTCCGACCGGGGAGCTGTTTTTT. Its translation is CASSLRGTPTGELFF.

V is TRBV5-6 and J is TRBJ2-7; TRBD2 matches at 7 bases. There are 13 residues in the CDR3. V gave up 1 base and J gave up 3 bases; unmatched junction bases: 1. Germline values: CDR1 SGHDT, CDR2 YYEEEE. The CDR3 bases are TGTGCCAGCAGCTTGCCGGGGGGCTACGAGCAGTACTTC. Encoded protein: CASSLPGGYEQYF.

The chain has TRBV5-1 and TRBJ2-3; D gene ambiguous. Deletions cut 2 bases from V and 5 bases from J, with 9 bases between. This CDR3 has 13 residues. Germline V CDR1 and CDR2: SGHRS, YFSETQ. The CDR3 loop reads CASSLRTGDTQYF. The CDR3 nucleotides are TGCGCCAGCAGCTTACGGACGGGAGATACGCAGTATTTT.

The J gene is TRBJ1-1, the V gene TRBV27; D is ambiguous. Trimming left V 5 bases short and J 6 bases short, with 10 bases between. This CDR3 has 12 amino acids. The germline CDR1 and CDR2 sequences are MNHEY and SMNVEV (reference sequence). CDR3 nucleotide sequence: TGTGCCAGCAGTCCCCAAGGTTCTGAAGCTTTCTTT. It codes for CASSPQGSEAFF.

The CDR3 region is CAISEGVNSPLHF. Here the CDR3 DNA reads TGTGCCATCAGTGAAGGGGTTAATTCACCCCTCCACTTT. V and J are TRBV10-3 and TRBJ1-6, with a possible D match to TRBD1 (5 bases). Trimming stripped 3 bases from V and 6 bases from J, with 6 bases between. This CDR3 spans 13 amino acids. CDR1 ENHRY and CDR2 SYGVKD come from the germline V gene.

V usage is TRBV12-5 and J usage is TRBJ1-5, with D uncertain. In germline, CDR1 is LGHNT, CDR2 FRNRAP. This CDR3 spans 13 amino acids. Trimming took off 3 bases at V and 3 bases at J, with 6 bases between the two ends. CDR3 region: CASGLRNNQPQHF. CDR3 coding DNA: TGTGCTAGTGGTTTACGAAACAATCAGCCCCAGCATTTT.

The chain links TRBV6-1 to TRBJ2-7; TRBD1 agrees at 8 bases. V dropped 4 bases and J dropped 0; count of bases not matched to a gene: 17. Germline CDR1 is MNHNS and CDR2 is SASEGT. The CDR3 contains 19 residues. The CDR3 DNA reads TGTGCCAGCAGTGTAAGACCAACCCCCGAGACAGGGGCCTCCTACGAGCAGTACTTC. Translating it yields CASSVRPTPETGASYEQYF.

The chain has TRBV5-8 and TRBJ2-3, with a tentative D call TRBD1 (5 bases). Trimming removed 6 bases at V and 2 bases at J, with 7 bases between. The CDR3 runs 12 residues. The V gene's germline CDR1 is SGHTS and CDR2 YDEGEE. The CDR3 coding sequence is TGTGCCAGCACGACAGTCACAGATACGCAGTATTTT. Encoded protein: CASTTVTDTQYF.

The chain links TRBV27 to TRBJ1-4; D gene ambiguous. The CDR3 has 16 residues. V was clipped by 2 bases and J by 6 bases, with 16 bases between them. The germline V gene encodes CDR1 MNHEY and CDR2 SMNVEV (reference sequence). DNA for the CDR3: TGTGCCAGCAGTTTACGATACGGTGGAGGGCATGAAAAACTGTTTTTT. Its protein product is CASSLRYGGGHEKLFF. The full variable domain, rest sourced from reference TRBV27 and TRBJ1-4, is EAQVTQNPRYLITVTGKKLTVTCSQNMNHEYMSWYRQDPGLGLRQIYYSMNVEVTDKGDVPEGYKVSRKEKRNFPLILESPSPNQTSLYFCASSLRYGGGHEKLFFGSGTQLSVL.